Below, 13 T cell receptor beta chains from the same sample are listed, as sequenced in a study of blood T cell repertoires in COVID-19. Clones were sequenced by immunoSEQ multiplex PCR, and TCRdb holds only the in-frame ones, with some missing. The top ten hold about 2.7% of the sample, which has under 350,000 clones, about nine tenths seen once. The specimen was PBMCs or T cells enriched from blood (not recorded which). The receptor source for this set is a woman aged 18-30 years who had recovered from COVID-19.

This clone was detected a few times. CDR3 sequence: CASSLGQNYEQYF. The CDR3 DNA reads TGTGCCAGCAGCCTGGGACAGAACTACGAGCAGTACTTC. V and J are TRBV11-2 and TRBJ2-7; 7 bases align to TRBD1. V dropped 5 bases and J dropped 3; count of bases not matched to a gene: 4. The CDR3 is 13 amino acids. Germline CDR1 is SGHAT and CDR2 is FQNNGV.

This sequence joins TRBV6-4 and TRBJ2-2; D not certain. The CDR3 has 12 residues. Germline V CDR1 and CDR2: MRHNA, SNTAGT. V dropped 1 base and J dropped 6 bases, with 3 bases sitting between them. CDR3 DNA: TGTGCCAGCAGTGACTACTCCGGGGAGCTGTTTTTT. Translating it yields CASSDYSGELFF.

The J gene is TRBJ2-7, the V gene TRBV5-5, with 7 bases lining up with TRBD2. J lost 3 bases, V lost 3 bases, and 6 bases had no gene match. Germline CDR1 SGHKS, CDR2 YYEKEE (reference sequence). The CDR3 is made up of 14 amino acids. CDR3: CASSSSGDHYEQYF. Here the CDR3 DNA reads TGTGCCAGCAGCTCCAGCGGGGACCACTACGAGCAGTACTTC.

The chain uses TRBV28 and TRBJ1-5; 9 bases align to TRBD1. Germline V gives CDR1 MDHEN, CDR2 SYDVKM. V was pared by 3 bases and J by 5 bases, with 5 bases of the junction left unmatched. The CDR3 consists of 15 residues. The CDR3 DNA reads as TGTGCCAGCAGTTTGGGGACAGGGCTAGATCAGCCCCAGCATTTT. Translating gives CASSLGTGLDQPQHF.

This clone was detected a few times. The chain uses TRBV10-3 and TRBJ1-1, with 10 bases identical to TRBD1. Germline V gene sequence: CDR1 ENHRY, CDR2 SYGVKD. The V and J ends lost 0 bases and 4 bases, in that order; junction bases with no gene match: 2. The CDR3 covers 15 residues. DNA for the CDR3: TGTGCCATCAGTGAGTCCGGACAGGGGGGCACTGAAGCTTTCTTT. It codes for CAISESGQGGTEAFF.

CDR3 DNA: TGTGCCAGCAGCTTAAGGCAGGGGACTGGAAACACCATATATTTT. Amino acid sequence: CASSLRQGTGNTIYF. The chain is built from TRBV7-7 and TRBJ1-3; D is perhaps TRBD1 (6 bases). The CDR3 is 15 amino acids. V was pared by 2 bases and J by 2 bases, with 10 bases between. The germline V gene has CDR1 SSHAT and CDR2 FNYEAQ (reference sequence).

The chain carries TRBV7-9 and TRBJ1-4; unclear D gene. CDR3 length: 17 amino acids. Germline V gives CDR1 SEHNR, CDR2 FQNEAQ (reference sequence). V was clipped by 2 bases and J by 7 bases, with 20 bases between them. In DNA, the CDR3 is TGTGCCAGCAGCTTACGATTAGCAGAGAGGGAGGGTGAAAAACTGTTTTTT. Translating it yields CASSLRLAEREGEKLFF.

V and J are TRBV15 and TRBJ2-7; 9 bases match TRBD2. This CDR3 spans 15 amino acids. The V gene's germline CDR1 is LNHNV and CDR2 YYDKDF (reference sequence). V was clipped by 6 bases and J by 2 bases; unmatched bases: 8. The CDR3 sequence is CATSPRLAVTYEQYF. The CDR3 DNA follows: TGTGCCACCAGTCCCAGACTAGCGGTGACCTACGAGCAGTACTTC.

The V gene is TRBV4-1, the J gene TRBJ2-1; TRBD2 agrees at 10 bases. From germline, CDR1 is MGHRA and CDR2 YSYEKL. The CDR3 spans 19 residues. Trimming removed 4 bases from V and 4 bases from J; junction bases left unmatched: 16. As DNA, the CDR3 is TGCGCCAGCAGCCTACGCACTACCCAGCGGGGGGGCGTGTACAATGAGCAGTTCTTC. Protein: CASSLRTTQRGGVYNEQFF.

The chain uses TRBV30 and TRBJ2-2, with 11 bases matching TRBD2. CDR1 GTSNPN and CDR2 SVGIG come from the germline V gene (reference sequence). V was pared by 0 bases and J by 4 bases, with 4 bases of the junction left unmatched. The CDR3 covers 16 residues. The CDR3: CAWSVGLAGGTGELFF. In DNA form, the CDR3 reads TGTGCCTGGAGTGTAGGGCTAGCGGGGGGCACCGGGGAGCTGTTTTTT.

The gene calls are TRBV7-9 and TRBJ2-1; 11 bases align to TRBD2. This CDR3 has 15 amino acids. Per the germline V gene, CDR1 is SEHNR and CDR2 is FQNEAQ (reference sequence). Germline trimming cut 3 bases from V and 7 bases from J; bases unmatched to any gene: 5. This CDR3 reads CASSFIAGGRNEQFF. The CDR3 bases are TGTGCCAGCAGCTTTATAGCGGGGGGGCGGAATGAGCAGTTCTTC.

The CDR3 reads CASSFSSNYGYTF. The CDR3 DNA is TGTGCCAGCAGTTTTTCTTCTAACTATGGCTACACCTTC. This chain links TRBV28 with TRBJ1-2; D gene unclear. The CDR3 contains 13 residues. V gave up 3 bases and J gave up 0 bases, with 5 bases separating them. The germline gives CDR1 MDHEN, CDR2 SYDVKM.

This sequence joins TRBV5-1 and TRBJ2-1, with D uncertain. CDR3 length: 14 residues. Germline V gene lookup returns CDR1 SGHRS and CDR2 YFSETQ. The V gene lost 1 base and the J gene lost 3 bases, with 8 bases spanning the gap. The CDR3 is CASSLIPSYNEQFF. The DNA of the CDR3 is TGCGCCAGCAGCTTGATCCCCAGCTACAATGAGCAGTTCTTC.